This TCR beta chain was identified during a study of CD8+CD57+ T cells in acquired aplastic anemia. Whole-study context: The average for DNA from sorted CD4+ and CD8+ cells was around 3.4 ug. Study-level findings and limits: Patients had twenty-nine CD8+ CDR3 sequences in common with controls (the shared set).

Those patients picked for sequencing had displayed CD8+CD57+ cell expansion on flow cytometry. With regard to this clonotype: Its specificity is unknown.

Profiling of TCR beta VDJ combinations and CDR3 sequences used genomic DNA as template. TCRdb re-called the reads through MiXCR, storing one row per CDR3 protein. In the table there are 110,000 or so distinct CDR3 sequences, under 60% of which are singletons. CDR3 size: 14 residues. V shed 3 bases and J shed 10 bases, with 13 bases lying between them. Germline lookup yields CDR1 SGHDN and CDR2 FVKESK. The rearrangement links TRBV14 to TRBJ1-6; tentative D call: TRBD1 (6 bases). Sequenced: sorted CD4+, CD8+, or CD8+CD57+ T cells (not recorded which) from PBMCs. The TCR sequence derives from a human donor with aplastic anemia. The CDR3 DNA reads TGTGCCAGCAGCCACCGACAGGATTACTCACCCCTCCACTTT. Translated: CASSHRQDYSPLHF.